Presented here are 17 T cell receptor beta chains from one specimen sequenced in a study of cytomegalovirus exposure and HLA in healthy donors. It was with 60 Vbeta and 13 Jbeta primers that the PCR ran. Using immunoSEQ multiplex PCR, the repertoire was profiled, and TCRdb retains in-frame clones only, with some absent. The table shows fewer than 200,000 clones, with roughly two thirds occurring only once. Sequencing was done on a sample of PBMCs. These receptors were collected from a young woman in good health and CMV-seropositive.

The chain recombines TRBV6-5 with TRBJ1-1; possible D gene TRBD1, 5 bases. The V end was cut by 4 bases, the J end by 7 bases, with 10 bases between. CDR1 is MNHEY, CDR2 SVGAGI, per germline. The CDR3 has 12 amino acids. CDR3 DNA: TGTGCCAGCAGTTCCAGGGATTTTGAAGCTTTCTTT. Amino acids: CASSSRDFEAFF.

This clone came up a few times. This chain uses TRBV29-1 with TRBJ1-4; D perhaps matches TRBD1 (6 bases). CDR1 SQVTM and CDR2 ANQGSEA come from the germline V gene. With 4 bases removed from V and 7 bases from J, the gap between germline ends came to 10 bases. The CDR3 extends over 12 amino acids. The CDR3 loop is CSVGGGSEKLFF. Here the CDR3 DNA reads TGCAGCGTTGGAGGGGGTAGTGAAAAACTGTTTTTT.

The V and J genes are TRBV7-9 and TRBJ2-5, with TRBD2 matching 11 bases. The germline V gene has CDR1 SEHNR and CDR2 FQNEAQ (reference sequence). V was pared by 5 bases and J by 4 bases, with 3 bases of the junction left unmatched. This CDR3 is built from 14 residues. The CDR3 region has the DNA TGTGCCAGCAGCGAGCTAGCGGGGGGAGAGACCCAGTACTTC. Translating gives CASSELAGGETQYF.

The V gene is TRBV16, the J gene TRBJ1-3, with 10 bases that match TRBD1. Trimming took 2 bases from V and 1 from J; bases not matched to a gene: 2. Germline V gives CDR1 KGHSY, CDR2 FQNENV. CDR3 length: 16 residues. DNA of the CDR3: TGTGCCAGCAGCCAAGGGACAGGGGCATCTGGAAACACCATATATTTT. It is translated as CASSQGTGASGNTIYF.

This clone is a singleton in its sample. The chain couples TRBV7-2 to TRBJ2-5; TRBD2 matches 8 bases. The CDR3 is 16 residues long. The V gene end was trimmed by 1 base and the J gene end by 4 bases; junction bases not matched to a gene: 8. The germline gives CDR1 SGHTA, CDR2 FQGNSA. CDR3 in amino acids: CASSLVGVAGGETQYF. CDR3 bases: TGTGCCAGCAGCTTAGTGGGCGTCGCGGGGGGAGAGACCCAGTACTTC.

This chain joins TRBV7-6 and TRBJ2-5; no clear D gene. CDR3 length: 13 amino acids. The ends were cut back, 3 bases at V and 4 bases at J, with 9 bases in the middle. Germline CDR1 and CDR2: SGHVS and FNYEAQ. CDR3 nucleotides: TGTGCCAGCAGCTTTTCAACAGCAGAGACCCAGTACTTC. Protein sequence: CASSFSTAETQYF.

The chain combines TRBV19 with TRBJ2-1, with 12 bases identical to TRBD2. J lost 6 bases, V lost 6 bases, and 9 bases had no gene match. From germline, CDR1 is LNHDA and CDR2 SQIVND (reference sequence). The CDR3 is made up of 16 amino acids. The CDR3 DNA reads as TGTGCCAGTAGGGATCTAGCGGGAGGGGTTAGCAATGAGCAGTTCTTC. This gives the protein CASRDLAGGVSNEQFF.

This clone was counted once. The V gene is TRBV4-2, the J gene TRBJ2-7; 8 bases fit TRBD1. V lost 4 bases, J lost 5 bases, and 10 bases stayed unmatched. The CDR3 loop spans 15 amino acids. Germline loops: CDR1 LGHNA, CDR2 YNFKEQ. The CDR3 DNA follows: TGTGCCAGCAGCCCTCCCGGACAGGGTAAAGACGAGCAGTACTTC. It yields the protein CASSPPGQGKDEQYF.

V gene TRBV5-4 combines with J gene TRBJ1-5; D is unresolved. The CDR3 is made up of 19 amino acids. Germline V lookup: CDR1 SGHNT, CDR2 YYREEE (reference sequence). V was cut by 4 bases and J by 5 bases, with 28 bases left in between. CDR3 DNA: TGTGCCAGCAGCCTCATCGGGCAGAGAACCGTCGGGAACGATCAGCCCCAGCATTTT. This codes for CASSLIGQRTVGNDQPQHF. The full variable domain, with the rest looked up from reference TRBV5-4 and TRBJ1-5, is ETGVTQSPTHLIKTRGQQVTLRCSSQSGHNTVSWYQQALGQGPQFIFQYYREEENGRGNFPPRFSGLQFPNYSSELNVNALELDDSALYLCASSLIGQRTVGNDQPQHFGDGTRLSIL.

The chain links TRBV2 to TRBJ2-5, with a tentative D call TRBD1 (6 bases). This CDR3 has 14 amino acids. Trimming cost V 7 bases and J 4 bases, with 16 bases left between them. Germline CDR1 and CDR2: SNHLY and FYNNEI. The chain's CDR3 is CASISVGAVETQYF. CDR3 nucleotides: TGTGCCAGCATCTCGGTGGGGGCGGTAGAGACCCAGTACTTC.

This clone has just one count. The gene calls are TRBV5-1 and TRBJ2-2, with a tentative D call TRBD1 (5 bases). V was clipped by 4 bases and J by 5 bases, with 12 bases between them. The CDR3 consists of 14 residues. The germline gives CDR1 SGHRS, CDR2 YFSETQ. The CDR3 bases are TGCGCCAGCAGCCGGACAATCGAGACCGGGGAGCTGTTTTTT. Its protein is CASSRTIETGELFF.

This clone was counted only a few times. This chain connects TRBV5-1 to TRBJ2-1; 8 bases agree with TRBD2. The germline CDR1 and CDR2 sequences are SGHRS and YFSETQ. J lost 5 bases, V lost 2 bases, and 3 bases had no gene match. The CDR3 has 14 amino acids. In DNA form, the CDR3 reads TGCGCCAGCAGCTTCAGGCGGGGGGACAATGAGCAGTTCTTC. Its protein is CASSFRRGDNEQFF.

The rearrangement uses TRBV5-4 and TRBJ2-3; possible D gene TRBD1, 6 bases. The CDR3 spans 15 residues. Germline CDR1 SGHNT, CDR2 YYREEE (reference sequence). Between the trimmed V and J ends, which lost 4 bases and 3 bases, there was a span of 15 bases. CDR3 region: CASSPPGVTTDTQYF. The DNA of the CDR3 is TGTGCCAGCAGCCCGCCAGGGGTTACGACAGATACGCAGTATTTT.

The chain carries TRBV4-2 and TRBJ2-7; D call uncertain. The CDR3 extends over 15 amino acids. Between the trimmed V and J ends, which lost 1 base and 4 bases, there was a span of 14 bases. The germline CDR1 and CDR2 sequences are LGHNA and YNFKEQ. For the CDR3, the DNA is TGTGCCAGCAGCCAAGGCGCCCGCGGCCTTTACGAGCAGTACTTC. Translating it yields CASSQGARGLYEQYF.

V is TRBV7-2 and J is TRBJ1-1; TRBD1 agrees at 9 bases. This CDR3 spans 14 amino acids. The germline V gene has CDR1 SGHTA and CDR2 FQGNSA. The V segment lost 3 bases and the J segment 9 bases; nucleotides outside the gene matches: 8. The CDR3 DNA reads TGTGCCAGCAGCTTTACAGGGGGCAGAGAAAAAGCTTTCTTT. It translates to CASSFTGGREKAFF.

This chain joins TRBV6-5 and TRBJ2-2; no clear D. Germline-derived CDR1 and CDR2 are MNHEY and SVGAGI. Trimming took 6 bases from V and 8 from J, leaving 7 bases between them. This CDR3 has 11 amino acids. The CDR3 DNA is TGTGCCAGCAGAATGGCTGGGGAGCTGTTTTTT. Its translation is CASRMAGELFF.

The rearrangement joins TRBV6-1 to TRBJ2-7; 9 bases map to TRBD2. V trimming: 2 bases; J trimming: 2 bases; junction bases outside the gene matches: 10. The germline V gene has CDR1 MNHNS and CDR2 SASEGT. The CDR3 sequence is 17 residues long. CDR3 sequence: CASSENHPLAGPYEQYF. The DNA for the CDR3 is TGTGCCAGCAGTGAAAACCACCCACTAGCGGGCCCCTACGAGCAGTACTTC.